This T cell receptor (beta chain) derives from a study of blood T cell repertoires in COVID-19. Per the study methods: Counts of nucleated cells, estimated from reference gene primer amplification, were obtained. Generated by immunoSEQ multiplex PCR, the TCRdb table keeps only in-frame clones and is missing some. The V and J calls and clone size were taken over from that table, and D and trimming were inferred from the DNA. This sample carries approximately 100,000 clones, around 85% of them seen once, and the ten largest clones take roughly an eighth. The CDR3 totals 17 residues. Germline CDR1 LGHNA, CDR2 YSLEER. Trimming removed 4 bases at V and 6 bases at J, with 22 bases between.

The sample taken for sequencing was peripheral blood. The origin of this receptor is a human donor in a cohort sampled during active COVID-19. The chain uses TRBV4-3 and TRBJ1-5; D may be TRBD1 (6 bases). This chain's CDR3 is CASSRYVTGSGGQPQHF. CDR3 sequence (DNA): TGCGCCAGCAGCCGCTATGTAACAGGGTCGGGGGGTCAGCCCCAGCATTTT.